Shown below are 4 T cell receptor beta chains from a single sample sequenced in a study of human CD8 memory T cell subsets (TCRdb year 2020). The reads were generated on a NextSeq 550. A Human TCR Profiling Kit was used to prepare UMI-labeled 5' RACE TCRbeta libraries. TCRdb reanalyzed the reads, keeping one entry per CDR3 protein sequence and omitting DNA. The sample table records 5,600 or so distinct CDR3 sequences. The ten largest clones represent around 39% of the sample. The material sequenced was CD8+ effector memory T cells (TEM) sorted from PBMCs. The cell subset or site label, read with the paper, signifies: effector memory CD8 T cells, CCR7- CD45RO+ CD95+. The receptors shown here come from a human donor in good health.

This clonotype is called medium-sized based on its frequency. Here the CDR3 reads CASSLVVEGNQPQHF. The chain combines TRBV7-2 with TRBJ1-5. CDR3 length: 15 residues. CDR1 and CDR2 (germline): SGHTA, FQGNSA.

The gene calls are TRBV5-6 and TRBJ2-5; TCRdb's D call of TRBD1 is untestable without DNA. The CDR3 sequence is 14 residues long. Germline V lookup: CDR1 SGHDT, CDR2 YYEEEE. CDR3 region: CASTPGVGQETQYF. The variable domain in full, completed from reference TRBV5-6 and TRBJ2-5, reads DAGVTQSPTHLIKTRGQQVTLRCSPKSGHDTVSWYQQALGQGPQFIFQYYEEEERQRGNFPDRFSGHQFPNYSSELNVNALLLGDSALYLCASTPGVGQETQYFGPGTRLLVL.

The chain couples TRBV6-6 to TRBJ2-7; TCRdb reports TRBD1, a call that lacks DNA to check it against. CDR3 length: 13 amino acids. Germline V gene lookup returns CDR1 MNHNY and CDR2 SVGAGI (reference sequence). This CDR3 is CASSLNSGNEQYF.

The rearrangement links TRBV11-2 to TRBJ1-2; the D call of TRBD1 rests on TCRdb alone, since no DNA is present to check it. The CDR3 loop spans 12 amino acids. The V gene's germline CDR1 is SGHAT and CDR2 FQNNGV. This CDR3 reads CATTSRGGGYTF.